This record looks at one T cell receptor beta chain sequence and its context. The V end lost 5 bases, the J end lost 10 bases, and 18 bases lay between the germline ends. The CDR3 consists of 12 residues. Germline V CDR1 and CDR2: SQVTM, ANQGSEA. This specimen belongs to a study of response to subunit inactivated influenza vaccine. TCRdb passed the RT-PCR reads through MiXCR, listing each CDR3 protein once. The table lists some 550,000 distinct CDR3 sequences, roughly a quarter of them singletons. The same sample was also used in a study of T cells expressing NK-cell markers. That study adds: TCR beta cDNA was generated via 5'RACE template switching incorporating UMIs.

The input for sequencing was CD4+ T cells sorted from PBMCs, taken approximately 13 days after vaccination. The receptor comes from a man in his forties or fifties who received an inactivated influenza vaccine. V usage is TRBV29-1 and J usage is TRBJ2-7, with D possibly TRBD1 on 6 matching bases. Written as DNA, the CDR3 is TGCAGCGTTAAGGGGGATCTTCTACTCCAGTACTTC. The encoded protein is CSVKGDLLLQYF.